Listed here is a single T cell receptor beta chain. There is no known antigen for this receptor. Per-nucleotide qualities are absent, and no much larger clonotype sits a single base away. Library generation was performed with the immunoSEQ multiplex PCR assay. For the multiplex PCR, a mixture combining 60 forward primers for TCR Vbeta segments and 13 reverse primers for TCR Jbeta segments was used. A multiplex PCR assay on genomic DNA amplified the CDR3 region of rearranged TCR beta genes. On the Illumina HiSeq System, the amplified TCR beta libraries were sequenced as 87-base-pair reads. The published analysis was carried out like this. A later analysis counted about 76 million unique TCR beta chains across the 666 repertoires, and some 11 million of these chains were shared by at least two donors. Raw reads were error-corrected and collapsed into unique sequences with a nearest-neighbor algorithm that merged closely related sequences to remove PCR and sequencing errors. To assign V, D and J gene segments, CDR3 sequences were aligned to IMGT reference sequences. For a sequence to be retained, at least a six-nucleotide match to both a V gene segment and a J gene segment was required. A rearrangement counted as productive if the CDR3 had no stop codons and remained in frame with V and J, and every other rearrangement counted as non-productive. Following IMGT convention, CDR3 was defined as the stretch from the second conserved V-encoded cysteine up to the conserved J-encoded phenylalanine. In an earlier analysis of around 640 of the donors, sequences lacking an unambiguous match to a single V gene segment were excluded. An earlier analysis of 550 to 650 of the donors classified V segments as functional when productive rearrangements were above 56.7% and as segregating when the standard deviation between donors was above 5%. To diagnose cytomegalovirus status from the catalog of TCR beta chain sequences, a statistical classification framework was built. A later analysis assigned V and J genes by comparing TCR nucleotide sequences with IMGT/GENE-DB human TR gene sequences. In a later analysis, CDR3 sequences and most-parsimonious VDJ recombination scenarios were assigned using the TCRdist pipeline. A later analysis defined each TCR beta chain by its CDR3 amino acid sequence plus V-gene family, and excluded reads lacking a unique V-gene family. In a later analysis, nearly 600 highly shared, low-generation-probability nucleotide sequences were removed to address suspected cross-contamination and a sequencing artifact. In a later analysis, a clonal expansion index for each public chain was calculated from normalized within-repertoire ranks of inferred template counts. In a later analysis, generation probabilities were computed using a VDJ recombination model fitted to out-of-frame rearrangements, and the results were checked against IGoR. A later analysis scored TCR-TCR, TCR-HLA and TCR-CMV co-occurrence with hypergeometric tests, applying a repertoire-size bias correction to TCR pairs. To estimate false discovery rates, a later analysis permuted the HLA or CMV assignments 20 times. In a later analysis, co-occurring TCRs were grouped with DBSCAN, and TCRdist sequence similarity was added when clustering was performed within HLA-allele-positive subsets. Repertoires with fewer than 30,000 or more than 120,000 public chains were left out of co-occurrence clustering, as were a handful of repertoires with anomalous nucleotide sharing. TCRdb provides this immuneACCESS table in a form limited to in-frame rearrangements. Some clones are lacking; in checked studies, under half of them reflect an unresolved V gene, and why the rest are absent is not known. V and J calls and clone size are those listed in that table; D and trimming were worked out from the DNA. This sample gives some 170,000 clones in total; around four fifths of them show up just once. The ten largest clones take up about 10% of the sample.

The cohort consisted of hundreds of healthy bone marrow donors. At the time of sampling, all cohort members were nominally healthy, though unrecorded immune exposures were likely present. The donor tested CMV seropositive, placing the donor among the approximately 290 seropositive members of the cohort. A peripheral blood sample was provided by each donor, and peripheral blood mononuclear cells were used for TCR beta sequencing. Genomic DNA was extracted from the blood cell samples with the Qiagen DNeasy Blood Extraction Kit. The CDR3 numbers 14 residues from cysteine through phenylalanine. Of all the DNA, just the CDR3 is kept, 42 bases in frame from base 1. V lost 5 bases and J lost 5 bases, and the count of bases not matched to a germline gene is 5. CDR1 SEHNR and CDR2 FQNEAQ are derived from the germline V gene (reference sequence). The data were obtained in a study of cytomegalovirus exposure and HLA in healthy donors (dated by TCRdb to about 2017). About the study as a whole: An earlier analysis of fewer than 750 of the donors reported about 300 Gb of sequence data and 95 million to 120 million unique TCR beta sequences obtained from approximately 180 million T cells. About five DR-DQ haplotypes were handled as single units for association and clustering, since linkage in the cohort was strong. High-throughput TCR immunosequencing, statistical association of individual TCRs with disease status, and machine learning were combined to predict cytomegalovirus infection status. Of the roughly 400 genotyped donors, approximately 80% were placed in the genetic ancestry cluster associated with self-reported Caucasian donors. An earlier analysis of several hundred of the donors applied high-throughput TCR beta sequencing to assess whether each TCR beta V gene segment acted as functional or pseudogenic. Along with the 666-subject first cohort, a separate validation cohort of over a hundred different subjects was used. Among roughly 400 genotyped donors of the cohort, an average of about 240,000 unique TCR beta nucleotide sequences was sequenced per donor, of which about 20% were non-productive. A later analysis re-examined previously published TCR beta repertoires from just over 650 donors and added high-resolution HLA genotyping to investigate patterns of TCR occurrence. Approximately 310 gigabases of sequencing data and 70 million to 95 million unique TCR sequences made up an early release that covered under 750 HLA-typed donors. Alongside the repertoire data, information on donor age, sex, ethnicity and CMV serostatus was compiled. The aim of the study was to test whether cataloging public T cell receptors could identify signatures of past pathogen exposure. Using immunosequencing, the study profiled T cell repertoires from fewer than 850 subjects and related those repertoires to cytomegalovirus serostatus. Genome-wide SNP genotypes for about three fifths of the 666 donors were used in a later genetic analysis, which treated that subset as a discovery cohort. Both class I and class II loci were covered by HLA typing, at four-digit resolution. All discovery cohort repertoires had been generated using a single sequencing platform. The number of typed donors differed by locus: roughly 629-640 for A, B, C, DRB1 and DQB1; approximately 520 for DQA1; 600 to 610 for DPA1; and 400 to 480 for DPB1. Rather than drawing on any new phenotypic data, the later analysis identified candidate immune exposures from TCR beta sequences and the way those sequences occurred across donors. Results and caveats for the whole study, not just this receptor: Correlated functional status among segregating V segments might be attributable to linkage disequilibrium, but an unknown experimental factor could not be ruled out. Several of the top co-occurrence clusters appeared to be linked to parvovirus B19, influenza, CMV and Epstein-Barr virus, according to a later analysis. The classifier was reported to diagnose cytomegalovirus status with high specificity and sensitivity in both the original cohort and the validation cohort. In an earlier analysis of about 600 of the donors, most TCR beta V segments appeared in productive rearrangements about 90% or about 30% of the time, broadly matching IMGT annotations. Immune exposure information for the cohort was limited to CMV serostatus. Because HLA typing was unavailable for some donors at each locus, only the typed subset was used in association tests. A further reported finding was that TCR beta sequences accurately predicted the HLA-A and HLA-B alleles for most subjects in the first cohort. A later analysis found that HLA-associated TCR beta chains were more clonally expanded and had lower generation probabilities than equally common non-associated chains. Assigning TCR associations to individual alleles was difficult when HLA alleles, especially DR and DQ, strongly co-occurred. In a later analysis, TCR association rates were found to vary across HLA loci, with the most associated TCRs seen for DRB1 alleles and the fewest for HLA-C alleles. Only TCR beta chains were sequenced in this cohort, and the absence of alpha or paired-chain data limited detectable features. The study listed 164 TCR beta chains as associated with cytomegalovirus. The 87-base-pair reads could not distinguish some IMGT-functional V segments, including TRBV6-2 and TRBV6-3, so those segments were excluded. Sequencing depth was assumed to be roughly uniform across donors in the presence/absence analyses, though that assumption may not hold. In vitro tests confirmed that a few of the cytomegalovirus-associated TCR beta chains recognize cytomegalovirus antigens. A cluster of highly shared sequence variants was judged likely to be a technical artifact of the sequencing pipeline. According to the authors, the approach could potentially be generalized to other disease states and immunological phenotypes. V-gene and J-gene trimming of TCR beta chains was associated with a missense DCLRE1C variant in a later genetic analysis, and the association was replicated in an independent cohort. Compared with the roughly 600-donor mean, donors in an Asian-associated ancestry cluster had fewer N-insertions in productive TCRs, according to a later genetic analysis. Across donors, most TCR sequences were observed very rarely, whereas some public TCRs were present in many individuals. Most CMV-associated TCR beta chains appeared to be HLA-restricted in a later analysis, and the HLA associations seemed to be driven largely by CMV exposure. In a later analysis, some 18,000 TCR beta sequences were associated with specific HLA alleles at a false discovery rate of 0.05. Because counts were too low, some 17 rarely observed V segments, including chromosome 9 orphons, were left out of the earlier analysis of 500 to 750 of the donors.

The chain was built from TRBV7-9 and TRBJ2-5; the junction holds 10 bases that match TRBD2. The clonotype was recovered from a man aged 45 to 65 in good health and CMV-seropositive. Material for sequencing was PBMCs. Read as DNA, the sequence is TGTGCCAGCAGCCCCATAGCGGGAGGTGAGACCCAGTACTTC. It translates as CASSPIAGGETQYF. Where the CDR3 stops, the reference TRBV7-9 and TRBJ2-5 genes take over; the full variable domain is DTGVSQNPRHKITKRGQNVTFRCDPISEHNRLYWYRQTLGQGPEFLTYFQNEAQLEKSRLLSDRFSAERPKGSFSTLEIQRTEQGDSAMYLCASSPIAGGETQYFGPGTRLLVL.